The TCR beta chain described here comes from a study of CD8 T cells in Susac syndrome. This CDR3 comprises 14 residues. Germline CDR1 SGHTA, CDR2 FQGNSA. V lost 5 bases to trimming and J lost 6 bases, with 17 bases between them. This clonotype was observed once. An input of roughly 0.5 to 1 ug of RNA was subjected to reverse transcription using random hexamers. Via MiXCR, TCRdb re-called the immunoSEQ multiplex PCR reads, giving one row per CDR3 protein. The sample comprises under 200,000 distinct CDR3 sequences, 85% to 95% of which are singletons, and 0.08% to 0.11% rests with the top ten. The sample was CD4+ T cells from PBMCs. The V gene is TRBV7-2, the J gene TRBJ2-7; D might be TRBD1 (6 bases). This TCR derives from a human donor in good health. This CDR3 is CASSPWDILAEQYF. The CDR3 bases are TGTGCCAGCAGCCCCTGGGACATCTTGGCCGAGCAGTACTTC.